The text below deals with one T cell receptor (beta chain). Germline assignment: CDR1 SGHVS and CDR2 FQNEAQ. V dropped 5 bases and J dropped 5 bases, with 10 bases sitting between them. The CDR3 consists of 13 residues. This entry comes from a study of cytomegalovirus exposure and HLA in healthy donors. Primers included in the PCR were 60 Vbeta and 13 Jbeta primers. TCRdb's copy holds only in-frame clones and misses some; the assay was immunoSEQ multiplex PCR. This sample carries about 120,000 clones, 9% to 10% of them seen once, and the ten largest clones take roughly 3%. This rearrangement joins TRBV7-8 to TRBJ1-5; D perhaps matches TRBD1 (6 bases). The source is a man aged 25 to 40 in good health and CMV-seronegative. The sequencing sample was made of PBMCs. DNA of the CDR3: TGTGCCAGCAGCGTACAGGGATATCAGCCCCAGCATTTT. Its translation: CASSVQGYQPQHF.